This T cell receptor beta chain was identified in a study of glioma-infiltrating T cells after dendritic cell vaccination (dated by TCRdb to 2016 to 2018). As for the study more broadly: The cohort comprised approximately 15 glioblastoma patients from Phase I and II dendritic cell vaccination trials, 9 newly diagnosed and 6 with recurrent disease. Patients received autologous tumor lysate-pulsed dendritic cell vaccination between the early 2000s and the early 2010s. To make the vaccine, monocyte-derived dendritic cells were cultured for 7 to 8 days with IL-4 and GM-CSF and then pulsed overnight with autologous tumor lysate. Three intradermal dendritic cell vaccine injections were administered to patients at biweekly intervals in the arm below the axilla. In glioblastoma patients vaccinated with dendritic cells, deep sequencing of TCR beta CDR3 regions served to measure tumor-infiltrating lymphocyte content and to compare repertoires between tumor and blood. Survival after dendritic cell vaccination was correlated with TCR sequencing metrics such as TIL content and the overlap between tumor and blood repertoires.

On the study overall, not on this receptor specifically: The TCR overlap response model with three groups was called speculative and said to need prospective validation. After dendritic cell vaccination, a higher estimated pretreatment TIL content predicted longer time to progression and longer overall survival. The cohort was small and heterogeneous, only a few patients had full blood and tumor sets, and even fewer had initial-recurrent tumor pairs. No direct relationship between TCR clonality and survival was found, suggesting a diverse polyclonal response may matter.

Turning to this clone: Its antigen is not yet known. There are no base qualities to consult, and no much larger clone falls within one base.

According to the study, the label for this sample's time point signals: after dendritic cell vaccination, including at tumor progression/relapse. Selection of patients required sufficient residual fresh-frozen tumor tissue and over two years of available survival data. Molecular status otherwise varied across the glioblastoma patients, but none of them carried an isocitrate dehydrogenase mutation. PBMC were collected before vaccination, two weeks after the third vaccination, and at tumor progression when it occurred. The Qiagen DNeasy Blood extraction Kit was used to extract genomic DNA. The immunoSEQ assay amplified TCRB CDR3 regions from roughly 2 micrograms of genomic DNA, or from all available DNA when less than that amount was available. For multiplex PCR, 60 forward primers for TCR V beta segments and 13 reverse primers for J beta segments were used. Synthetic control templates were spiked into each sample at limiting dilution to estimate reads per starting template. Sequencing produced 87 bp reads on the Illumina HiSeq System. Concerning the study's data processing: PCR and sequencing errors were removed by a nearest neighbor algorithm that merged closely related sequences. TCR overlap was defined as the percentage of unique tumor TCR beta sequences that were also present in the same patient's peripheral blood. TCRdb obtained this table from immuneACCESS and retained in-frame rearrangements with V and J assigned. These tables miss some clones; where compared with another copy, unresolved V genes account for less than half of the shortfall, and the remainder is unexplained. V and J calls and clone size are copied from that table; D and trimming were computed from the DNA. This sample is represented by tens of thousands of clones; roughly 80% of them were singletons. Clones ranked in the top ten supply under 8% of the sample.

V loses 5 bases, J loses 5 bases, and the germline ends lie 6 bases apart. Per the germline V gene, SGHTA is the CDR1 and FQGTGA is the CDR2. From the cysteine through the phenylalanine, the CDR3 covers 12 amino acids. Just the 36-base CDR3 DNA is kept, in frame starting at base 1. The specimen comprised blood, sampled after dendritic cell vaccination. The chain is encoded by TRBV7-3 joined to TRBJ2-2, with no confident D gene call. This receptor was taken from a human donor with glioblastoma. CDR3 loop: CASSRRTGELFF. The nucleotide sequence reads as follows: TGTGCCAGCAGCCGTCGGACCGGGGAGCTGTTTTTT.